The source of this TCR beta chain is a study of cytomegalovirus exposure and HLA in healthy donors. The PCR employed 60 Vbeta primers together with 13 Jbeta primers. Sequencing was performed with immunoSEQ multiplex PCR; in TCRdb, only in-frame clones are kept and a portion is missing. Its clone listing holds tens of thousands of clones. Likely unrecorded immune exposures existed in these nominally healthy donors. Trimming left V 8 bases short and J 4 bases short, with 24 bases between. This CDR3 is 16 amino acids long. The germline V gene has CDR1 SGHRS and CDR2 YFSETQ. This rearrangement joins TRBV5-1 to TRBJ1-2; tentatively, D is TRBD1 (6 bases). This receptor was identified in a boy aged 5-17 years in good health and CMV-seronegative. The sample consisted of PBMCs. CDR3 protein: CASRTTGTQDLYGYTF. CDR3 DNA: TGCGCCAGTCGCACGACCGGGACACAGGATCTCTATGGCTACACCTTC. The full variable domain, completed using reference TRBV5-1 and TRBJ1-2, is KAGVTQTPRYLIKTRGQQVTLSCSPISGHRSVSWYQQTPGQGLQFLFEYFSETQRNKGNFPGRFSGRQFSNSRSEMNVSTLELGDSALYLCASRTTGTQDLYGYTFGSGTRLTVV.